The T cell receptor beta chain described here comes from a study of cytomegalovirus exposure and HLA in healthy donors (dated by TCRdb to about 2017). About the full investigation: An earlier analysis of roughly 570 of the donors reported under 300 Gb of sequence data and about 120 million unique TCR beta sequences obtained from around 180 million T cells. The study combined high-throughput TCR immunosequencing, statistical association of individual TCRs with disease status, and machine learning to predict cytomegalovirus infection status. A later analysis re-examined previously published TCR beta repertoires from more than 650 donors and added high-resolution HLA genotyping to investigate patterns of TCR occurrence. Besides the first cohort of roughly 660 subjects, a separate validation cohort made up of roughly 120 different subjects was used. Roughly five DR-DQ haplotypes were handled as single units for association and clustering, since linkage in the cohort was strong. Every discovery cohort repertoire had been produced on one sequencing platform. The T cell repertoires of 550 to 850 subjects were profiled by immunosequencing and related to cytomegalovirus serostatus. The number of donors typed differed by locus, with about 629-640 for A, B, C, DRB1 and DQB1, approximately 500 for DQA1, 600 to 610 for DPA1, and around 460 for DPB1. To decide whether each TCR beta V gene segment behaved as functional or pseudogenic, an earlier analysis of fewer than 750 of the donors relied on high-throughput TCR beta sequencing. Among the roughly 430 genotyped donors, under 90% belonged to the genetic ancestry cluster associated with self-reported Caucasian donors. Among several hundred genotyped donors of the cohort, an average of approximately 220,000 unique TCR beta nucleotide sequences was sequenced per donor, of which 15% to 20% were non-productive. Class I and class II HLA loci were covered by the typing at four-digit resolution. An early release covering around 630 HLA-typed donors comprised 300 to 350 gigabases of sequencing data and approximately 80 million unique TCR sequences. Donor age, sex, ethnicity and CMV serostatus were collected together with the repertoire data. Genome-wide SNP genotypes for about three fifths of the roughly 700 donors were used in a later genetic analysis, which treated that subset as a discovery cohort. The study was designed to test whether signatures of past pathogen exposure could be identified by cataloging public T cell receptors. Rather than using new phenotypic data, the later analysis identified candidate immune exposures from TCR beta sequences and from how often those sequences occurred across donors.

A remark on this clone: Which antigen it targets is not known. Base qualities are not recorded, but no much larger clone differs from it by a single base.

Findings and caveats that apply to the study as a whole: Most TCR sequences were seen in very few donors, while some public TCRs were found in many individuals. The cohort was sequenced for TCR beta chains only, and without alpha or paired-chain data the features that could be detected were limited. CMV serostatus was the only immune exposure information available for the cohort. An earlier analysis of around 500 of the donors showed that most TCR beta V segments appeared in productive rearrangements either about 90% or about 30% of the time, which broadly matched IMGT annotations. Some IMGT-functional V segments, including TRBV6-2 and TRBV6-3, could not be distinguished by the 87-base-pair reads and were therefore excluded. Linkage disequilibrium might explain the correlated functional status among segregating V segments, but an unknown experimental factor could not be excluded. Cytomegalovirus status was reported to be diagnosed by the classifier with high specificity and sensitivity in both the original and validation cohorts. Presence/absence analyses assumed roughly uniform sequencing depth across donors, an assumption that may not hold. In a later analysis, HLA-associated TCR beta chains were found to be more clonally expanded and to have lower generation probabilities than equally common non-associated chains. A few of the identified cytomegalovirus-associated TCR beta chains were confirmed in vitro to be specific for cytomegalovirus antigens. In a later analysis, the rate of TCR association differed among HLA loci, with DRB1 alleles having the most associated TCRs and HLA-C alleles having the fewest. Because HLA typing was unavailable for some donors at each locus, only the typed subset was used in association tests. In a later analysis, most CMV-associated TCR beta chains were found to appear HLA-restricted, with HLA associations seemingly driven largely by CMV exposure. In a later analysis, several top co-occurrence clusters were reported to appear linked to parvovirus B19, influenza, CMV and Epstein-Barr virus. A further reported finding was that TCR beta sequences accurately predicted the HLA-A and HLA-B alleles for most subjects in the first cohort. In the study, approximately 160 TCR beta chains were listed as associated with cytomegalovirus. A later analysis associated 16,951 TCR beta sequences with specific HLA alleles at a false discovery rate of 0.05. A cluster of highly shared sequence variants was judged likely to be a technical artifact of the sequencing pipeline. Assigning TCR associations to individual alleles was difficult when HLA alleles, especially DR and DQ, strongly co-occurred. Compared with the roughly 600-donor mean, donors in an Asian-associated ancestry cluster had fewer N-insertions in productive TCRs, according to a later genetic analysis. The authors suggested that the approach could potentially be generalized to other disease states and immunological phenotypes. Roughly 17 rarely observed V segments, including chromosome 9 orphons, were excluded from the earlier analysis of 550 to 700 of the donors because counts were too low. In a later genetic analysis, a missense DCLRE1C variant was associated with V-gene and J-gene trimming of TCR beta chains, and the association was replicated in an independent cohort.

To prepare the library, the immunoSEQ multiplex PCR assay was applied. For the multiplex PCR, a mixture combining 60 forward primers for TCR Vbeta segments and 13 reverse primers for TCR Jbeta segments was used. Amplification of the CDR3 region of rearranged TCR beta genes was performed with a multiplex PCR assay on genomic DNA. On the Illumina HiSeq System, the amplified TCR beta libraries were sequenced as 87-base-pair reads. As for the original processing: A later analysis tallied 70 million to 100 million unique TCR beta chains across the 600 to 700 repertoires, and about 10 million of those chains were shared by two or more donors. A nearest-neighbor algorithm error-corrected the raw reads and collapsed the reads into unique sequences, merging closely related sequences to remove PCR and sequencing errors. Alignment of CDR3 sequences to IMGT reference sequences was used to assign V, D and J gene segments. For a sequence to be retained, at least a six-nucleotide match to both a V gene segment and a J gene segment was required. Rearrangements were classified as productive when the CDR3 lacked stop codons and remained in frame with V and J, and all other rearrangements were classified as non-productive. Following IMGT convention, CDR3 was defined as the stretch from the second conserved V-encoded cysteine up to the conserved J-encoded phenylalanine. In an earlier analysis of just under 600 of the donors, sequences lacking an unambiguous match to a single V gene segment were excluded. An earlier analysis of almost 600 of the donors classified V segments as functional when productive rearrangements were above 56.7% and as segregating when the standard deviation between donors was above 5%. A statistical classification framework was built to diagnose cytomegalovirus status from the catalog of TCR beta chain sequences. A later analysis assigned V and J genes by comparing TCR nucleotide sequences with IMGT/GENE-DB human TR gene sequences. Using the TCRdist pipeline, a later analysis assigned CDR3 sequences along with most-parsimonious VDJ recombination scenarios. In a later analysis, each TCR beta chain was defined by its CDR3 amino acid sequence together with its V-gene family, and reads lacking a unique V-gene family were excluded. As a way to deal with suspected cross-contamination and a sequencing artifact, a later analysis dropped approximately 590 nucleotide sequences that were highly shared and had low generation probability. In a later analysis, a clonal expansion index for each public chain was calculated from normalized within-repertoire ranks of inferred template counts. In a later analysis, generation probabilities were computed using a VDJ recombination model fitted to out-of-frame rearrangements, and the results were checked against IGoR. Hypergeometric tests were used in a later analysis to score TCR-TCR, TCR-HLA and TCR-CMV co-occurrence, with a repertoire-size bias correction applied to the TCR pairs. A later analysis estimated false discovery rates by permuting HLA or CMV assignments 20 times. In a later analysis, co-occurring TCRs were grouped using DBSCAN, with TCRdist sequence similarity added in when clustering inside HLA-allele-positive subsets. Repertoires with fewer than 30,000 or more than 120,000 public chains, plus five repertoires with anomalous nucleotide sharing, were excluded from co-occurrence clustering. What TCRdb holds here is the immuneACCESS table cut down to in-frame rearrangements. Part of the clones is not present; checked against another copy, under half of the missing clones reflect an unresolved V gene, and the others are unexplained. From that table come the V and J calls and clone size; the DNA was used to work out D and trimming. The sample contains about 170,000 clones, almost 80% of them found a single time. 0.98% of the sample belongs to the ten largest clones.

The cohort comprised hundreds of healthy bone marrow donors. Cohort members were all nominally healthy when sampled, although unrecorded immune exposures were likely present. The donor was CMV seropositive and belonged to the group of over 250 seropositive cohort members. Every donor gave a peripheral blood sample, and the peripheral blood mononuclear cells from that sample were used for TCR beta sequencing. Genomic DNA was extracted from the blood cell samples with the Qiagen DNeasy Blood Extraction Kit. Unmatched junction bases come to 5, with V trimmed by 8 bases and J by 6 bases. CDR3 length: 12 amino acids, cysteine to phenylalanine. The read is trimmed to its CDR3 DNA, 36 bases read in frame from base 1. The germline V gene supplies CDR1 SNHLY and CDR2 FYNNEI.

The receptor comes from a woman aged 45-60 years in good health and CMV-seropositive. The source material was PBMCs. The sequence is built from TRBV2 and TRBJ2-7, with 9 middle bases fitting TRBD1. The DNA sequence follows: TGTGCCAGCGGAAGGACAGGGGTCGAGCAGTACTTC. Its protein is CASGRTGVEQYF.